A selection of T cell receptor beta chains follows, all from one sample in a study of PD-L1 blockade in urothelial cancer. Clones were sequenced by immunoSEQ multiplex PCR, and TCRdb holds only the in-frame ones, with some missing. The sample carries about 35,000 clones, around 33% recorded once. The sample consisted of tumor tissue, taken before atezolizumab (anti-PD-L1) treatment. The receptors originated from a man between 60 and 70 years old with urothelial cancer. Both conserved end residues are part of each CDR3. A D gene is named only where the DNA matches it firmly. Not every row has a clone size; where given, it reads once, few, many or a size class.

CDR3aa: CASSTRTGGGNTIYF
CDR3nt: TGTGCCAGTAGTACCCGGACAGGGGGAGGAAACACCATATATTTT
j_gene: TRBJ1-3
d_gene: TRBD1
abundance: NA
v_gene: TRBV19
len: 15

CDR3aa: CASSFASYSTGELFF
CDR3nt: TGTGCCAGTAGTTTTGCGTCGTACAGCACCGGGGAGCTGTTTTTT
j_gene: TRBJ2-2
d_gene: NA
abundance: NA
v_gene: TRBV19
len: 15

CDR3aa: CASSLGRGPIYGYTF
CDR3nt: TGTGCCAGCAGCTTGGGGAGGGGCCCTATCTATGGCTACACCTTC
j_gene: TRBJ1-2
d_gene: NA
abundance: NA
v_gene: TRBV7-5
len: 15

CDR3aa: CASSRNTEAFF
CDR3nt: TGTGCCAGTAGTAGGAACACTGAAGCTTTCTTT
j_gene: TRBJ1-1
d_gene: NA
abundance: few
v_gene: TRBV19
len: 11

CDR3aa: CASSPFDSSGNTIYF
CDR3nt: TGCGCCAGCAGCCCTTTTGACAGCTCTGGAAACACCATATATTTT
j_gene: TRBJ1-3
d_gene: NA
abundance: NA
v_gene: TRBV5-1
len: 15

CDR3aa: CASSELGTGGEEFF
CDR3nt: TGTGCCAGCAGTGAATTAGGGACAGGGGGCGAGGAGTTCTTC
j_gene: TRBJ2-1
d_gene: TRBD1
abundance: NA
v_gene: TRBV25-1
len: 14

CDR3aa: CTSSYTSSFEQYF
CDR3nt: TGTACCAGCAGCTACACCAGTTCGTTCGAGCAGTACTTC
j_gene: TRBJ2-7
d_gene: NA
abundance: NA
v_gene: TRBV6-8
len: 13

CDR3aa: CASSYGPKLTEKLFF
CDR3nt: TGTGCCAGCAGTTACGGTCCGAAGCTCACTGAAAAACTGTTTTTT
j_gene: TRBJ1-4
d_gene: NA
abundance: NA
v_gene: TRBV6-8
len: 15

CDR3aa: CASSMMGAYSYEQYF
CDR3nt: TGTGCCAGTAGTATGATGGGGGCTTACTCCTACGAGCAGTACTTC
j_gene: TRBJ2-7
d_gene: NA
abundance: NA
v_gene: TRBV19
len: 15

CDR3aa: CASSPTGIGNTEAFF
CDR3nt: TGTGCCAGTAGTCCTACAGGGATCGGGAACACTGAAGCTTTCTTT
j_gene: TRBJ1-1
d_gene: NA
abundance: NA
v_gene: TRBV19
len: 15

CDR3aa: CASSGTVNNEQFF
CDR3nt: TGTGCCAGCAGTGGAACGGTTAACAATGAGCAGTTCTTC
j_gene: TRBJ2-1
d_gene: NA
abundance: NA
v_gene: TRBV6-8
len: 13

CDR3aa: CASSQDKRRAFF
CDR3nt: TGTGCCAGCAGCCAAGATAAAAGGAGAGCTTTCTTT
j_gene: TRBJ1-1
d_gene: NA
abundance: many
v_gene: TRBV14
len: 12

CDR3aa: CASSAGTSGGPDTGELFF
CDR3nt: TGTGCCAGCAGCGCCGGGACTAGCGGAGGTCCCGACACCGGGGAGCTGTTTTTT
j_gene: TRBJ2-2
d_gene: TRBD2
abundance: few
v_gene: TRBV9
len: 18

CDR3aa: CASSPSRGLAGAGELFF
CDR3nt: TGTGCCAGCAGCCCCTCTAGGGGACTAGCGGGAGCAGGGGAGCTGTTTTTT
j_gene: TRBJ2-2
d_gene: TRBD2
abundance: NA
v_gene: TRBV11-3
len: 17

CDR3aa: CASSLGVGNTEAFF
CDR3nt: TGTGCCAGCAGCTTAGGGGTGGGAAACACTGAAGCTTTCTTT
j_gene: TRBJ1-1
d_gene: NA
abundance: many
v_gene: TRBV11-3
len: 14

CDR3aa: CASSYYGCVIVRRERETYEQYF
CDR3nt: TGTGCCAGCAGTTATTACGGTTGTGTGATAGTTCGGCGGGAGCGGGAAACTTACGAGCAGTACTTC
j_gene: TRBJ2-7
d_gene: TRBD2
abundance: few
v_gene: TRBV6-8
len: 22

CDR3aa: CASSPKGLAGGEIGTDTQYF
CDR3nt: TGTGCCAGCAGCCCTAAGGGACTAGCGGGGGGGGAGATTGGCACAGATACGCAGTATTTT
j_gene: TRBJ2-3
d_gene: TRBD2
abundance: few
v_gene: TRBV11-3
len: 20

CDR3aa: CASSRQGTTGELFF
CDR3nt: TGTGCCAGTAGTAGACAGGGAACCACCGGGGAGCTGTTTTTT
j_gene: TRBJ2-2
d_gene: TRBD1
abundance: NA
v_gene: TRBV19
len: 14

CDR3aa: CSVLLQGAWGYTF
CDR3nt: TGCAGCGTTCTCCTTCAGGGGGCCTGGGGCTACACCTTC
j_gene: TRBJ1-2
d_gene: TRBD1
abundance: NA
v_gene: TRBV29-1
len: 13

CDR3aa: CASTPSGQGVLYVGYTF
CDR3nt: TGTGCCAGCACTCCCTCCGGACAGGGGGTTTTGTACGTTGGCTACACCTTC
j_gene: TRBJ1-2
d_gene: TRBD1
abundance: NA
v_gene: TRBV6-8
len: 17

CDR3aa: CASGPEHEQYF
CDR3nt: TGTGCCAGCGGTCCGGAACACGAGCAGTACTTC
j_gene: TRBJ2-7
d_gene: NA
abundance: NA
v_gene: TRBV6-7
len: 11

CDR3aa: CASSDHREVSPLHF
CDR3nt: TGTGCCAGCAGTGATCACCGGGAAGTATCCCCCCTCCACTTT
j_gene: TRBJ1-6
d_gene: NA
abundance: NA
v_gene: TRBV25-1
len: 14

CDR3aa: CATSRGAGGNYGYTF
CDR3nt: TGTGCCACCAGCAGAGGGGCAGGGGGCAACTATGGCTACACCTTC
j_gene: TRBJ1-2
d_gene: TRBD1
abundance: NA
v_gene: TRBV15
len: 15

CDR3aa: CASSLGPGSYEQYF
CDR3nt: TGTGCCAGCTCACTGGGTCCAGGGTCCTACGAGCAGTACTTC
j_gene: TRBJ2-7
d_gene: NA
abundance: NA
v_gene: TRBV18
len: 14

CDR3aa: CASSISQRGRPGTEAFF
CDR3nt: TGTGCCAGTAGTATATCCCAGCGGGGACGCCCGGGGACTGAAGCTTTCTTT
j_gene: TRBJ1-1
d_gene: NA
abundance: NA
v_gene: TRBV19
len: 17

CDR3aa: CASSLYASGMYEQYF
CDR3nt: TGTGCCAGCAGTTTATATGCTAGCGGGATGTACGAGCAGTACTTC
j_gene: TRBJ2-7
d_gene: TRBD2
abundance: few
v_gene: TRBV28
len: 15

CDR3aa: CAWSPRRGGNEKLFF
CDR3nt: TGTGCCTGGAGTCCCCGCCGGGGAGGGAATGAAAAACTGTTTTTT
j_gene: TRBJ1-4
d_gene: NA
abundance: NA
v_gene: TRBV30
len: 15

CDR3aa: CASSTRQGIGELFF
CDR3nt: TGTGCCAGCAGCACCCGACAGGGAATCGGGGAGCTGTTTTTT
j_gene: TRBJ2-2
d_gene: TRBD1
abundance: few
v_gene: TRBV9
len: 14

CDR3aa: CASTSNGDRNEKLFF
CDR3nt: TGCGCCAGCACCTCTAATGGAGATAGAAATGAAAAACTGTTTTTT
j_gene: TRBJ1-4
d_gene: NA
abundance: NA
v_gene: TRBV5-1
len: 15

CDR3aa: CASRIIPGQIYGYTF
CDR3nt: TGTGCCAGTAGAATAATCCCGGGACAGATCTATGGCTACACCTTC
j_gene: TRBJ1-2
d_gene: TRBD1
abundance: NA
v_gene: TRBV19
len: 15

CDR3aa: CATGGGGNTIYF
CDR3nt: TGTGCCACCGGGGGAGGCGGAAACACCATATATTTT
j_gene: TRBJ1-3
d_gene: NA
abundance: few
v_gene: TRBV6-8
len: 12

CDR3aa: CASRTRDRALSKNIQYF
CDR3nt: TGTGCCAGCAGGACCCGGGACCGCGCTTTGTCCAAAAACATTCAGTACTTC
j_gene: TRBJ2-4
d_gene: NA
abundance: NA
v_gene: TRBV6-8
len: 17

CDR3aa: CASSTYRAGYTF
CDR3nt: TGTGCCAGTAGTACTTACAGGGCTGGCTACACCTTC
j_gene: TRBJ1-2
d_gene: NA
abundance: few
v_gene: TRBV19
len: 12

CDR3aa: CASSPGGVNNEKLFF
CDR3nt: TGTGCCAGCTCCCCCGGGGGCGTGAATAATGAAAAACTGTTTTTT
j_gene: TRBJ1-4
d_gene: NA
abundance: NA
v_gene: TRBV28
len: 15

CDR3aa: CASSPGQGIPETQYF
CDR3nt: TGTGCCAGTAGTCCGGGACAGGGAATCCCAGAGACCCAGTACTTC
j_gene: TRBJ2-5
d_gene: TRBD1
abundance: NA
v_gene: TRBV19
len: 15

CDR3aa: CASSYSIGGGATGELFF
CDR3nt: TGTGCCAGCAGTTACTCGATAGGAGGCGGGGCCACCGGGGAGCTGTTTTTT
j_gene: TRBJ2-2
d_gene: NA
abundance: few
v_gene: TRBV6-8
len: 17

CDR3aa: CASSVAGMGTEAFF
CDR3nt: TGTGCCAGCAGTGTGGCAGGGATGGGCACTGAAGCTTTCTTT
j_gene: TRBJ1-1
d_gene: NA
abundance: few
v_gene: TRBV6-8
len: 14

CDR3aa: CASSLYDSTDTQYF
CDR3nt: TGCGCCAGCAGCTTGTATGACAGCACAGATACGCAGTATTTT
j_gene: TRBJ2-3
d_gene: NA
abundance: NA
v_gene: TRBV5-1
len: 14

CDR3aa: CASSLGSSAAIQTQYF
CDR3nt: TGTGCCAGCAGCTTGGGGTCTAGCGCCGCCATTCAGACCCAGTACTTC
j_gene: TRBJ2-5
d_gene: NA
abundance: many
v_gene: TRBV7-7
len: 16

CDR3aa: CASSLEGGPLFSYNEQFF
CDR3nt: TGCGCCAGCAGCTTGGAGGGCGGCCCCCTCTTCTCCTACAATGAGCAGTTCTTC
j_gene: TRBJ2-1
d_gene: NA
abundance: NA
v_gene: TRBV5-1
len: 18

CDR3aa: CASSYRVGSSYNSPLHF
CDR3nt: TGTGCCAGCAGTTACCGTGTTGGGAGCTCCTATAATTCACCCCTCCACTTT
j_gene: TRBJ1-6
d_gene: NA
abundance: few
v_gene: TRBV6-8
len: 17

CDR3aa: CASSYGLTGTGELFF
CDR3nt: TGTGCCAGCAGCTACGGACTGACGGGGACCGGGGAGCTGTTTTTT
j_gene: TRBJ2-2
d_gene: NA
abundance: NA
v_gene: TRBV11-3
len: 15

CDR3aa: CASSQDTGANYGYTF
CDR3nt: TGTGCCAGCAGCCAAGATACAGGAGCTAACTATGGCTACACCTTC
j_gene: TRBJ1-2
d_gene: NA
abundance: NA
v_gene: TRBV14
len: 15

CDR3aa: CASSEGGGINSNQPQHF
CDR3nt: TGTGCCAGCAGCGAGGGAGGAGGGATAAATAGCAATCAGCCCCAGCATTTT
j_gene: TRBJ1-5
d_gene: NA
abundance: many
v_gene: TRBV9
len: 17

CDR3aa: CASSLLTGGWTNEKLFF
CDR3nt: TGTGCCAGCAGTTTATTGACAGGGGGTTGGACTAATGAAAAACTGTTTTTT
j_gene: TRBJ1-4
d_gene: TRBD1
abundance: NA
v_gene: TRBV28
len: 17

CDR3aa: CASSPSQGGYEQYF
CDR3nt: TGTGCCAGCAGTCCCTCCCAGGGCGGTTACGAGCAGTACTTC
j_gene: TRBJ2-7
d_gene: NA
abundance: NA
v_gene: TRBV6-8
len: 14

CDR3aa: CASSTGFSEKLFF
CDR3nt: TGTGCCAGTAGCACGGGATTTTCCGAAAAACTGTTTTTT
j_gene: TRBJ1-4
d_gene: NA
abundance: NA
v_gene: TRBV19
len: 13

CDR3aa: CASSRSGPPMNTEAFF
CDR3nt: TGTGCCAGCAGCCGATCAGGGCCTCCTATGAACACTGAAGCTTTCTTT
j_gene: TRBJ1-1
d_gene: NA
abundance: NA
v_gene: TRBV6-8
len: 16

CDR3aa: CASSLFIAGGYNEQFF
CDR3nt: TGCGCCAGCAGCTTGTTCATAGCGGGAGGATACAATGAGCAGTTCTTC
j_gene: TRBJ2-1
d_gene: TRBD2
abundance: NA
v_gene: TRBV5-1
len: 16

CDR3aa: CASSLEGARTVYGYTF
CDR3nt: TGTGCCAGCAGCTTAGAGGGAGCCAGGACAGTTTATGGCTACACCTTC
j_gene: TRBJ1-2
d_gene: NA
abundance: NA
v_gene: TRBV7-6
len: 16

CDR3aa: CASSQGTPNEQFF
CDR3nt: TGTGCCAGCAGCCAGGGGACACCCAATGAGCAGTTCTTC
j_gene: TRBJ2-1
d_gene: NA
abundance: NA
v_gene: TRBV7-2
len: 13

CDR3aa: CSVVLWGQGTYEQYF
CDR3nt: TGCAGCGTTGTCTTGTGGGGACAGGGGACCTACGAGCAGTACTTC
j_gene: TRBJ2-7
d_gene: TRBD1
abundance: once
v_gene: TRBV29-1
len: 15

CDR3aa: CASRGQVNEQFF
CDR3nt: TGTGCCAGCAGGGGACAGGTTAATGAGCAGTTCTTC
j_gene: TRBJ2-1
d_gene: TRBD1
abundance: many
v_gene: TRBV9
len: 12

CDR3aa: CASRARDKNTEAFF
CDR3nt: TGTGCCAGCAGAGCGCGGGACAAAAACACTGAAGCTTTCTTT
j_gene: TRBJ1-1
d_gene: NA
abundance: NA
v_gene: TRBV9
len: 14

CDR3aa: CASRPDRGREKLFF
CDR3nt: TGTGCCAGCAGACCTGACAGGGGGCGGGAAAAACTGTTTTTT
j_gene: TRBJ1-4
d_gene: TRBD1
abundance: NA
v_gene: TRBV6-8
len: 14